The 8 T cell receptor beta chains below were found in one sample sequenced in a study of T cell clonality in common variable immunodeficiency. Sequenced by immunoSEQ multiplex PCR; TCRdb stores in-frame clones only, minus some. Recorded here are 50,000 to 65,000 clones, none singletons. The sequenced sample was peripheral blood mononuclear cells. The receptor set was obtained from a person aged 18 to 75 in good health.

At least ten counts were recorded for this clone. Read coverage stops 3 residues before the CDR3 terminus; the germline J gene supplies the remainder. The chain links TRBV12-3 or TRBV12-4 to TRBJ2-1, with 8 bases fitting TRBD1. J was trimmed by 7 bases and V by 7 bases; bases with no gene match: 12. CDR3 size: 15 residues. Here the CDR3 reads CASTNRGTVTNEQFF. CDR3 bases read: TGTGCCAGCACCAACAGGGGGACAGTGACTAATGAG.

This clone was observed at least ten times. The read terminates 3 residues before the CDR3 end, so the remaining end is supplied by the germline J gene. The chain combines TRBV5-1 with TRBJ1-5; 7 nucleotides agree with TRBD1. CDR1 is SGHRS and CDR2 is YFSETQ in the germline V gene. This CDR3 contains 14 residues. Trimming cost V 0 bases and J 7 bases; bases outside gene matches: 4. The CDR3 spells CASSLAGGGQPQHF. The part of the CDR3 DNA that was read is TGCGCCAGCAGCTTGGCAGGGGGTGGCCAGCCC.

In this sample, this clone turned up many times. The DNA read from the CDR3 is TGCAGTGCTCTCAAGGGGCAGGGCTCCGGGGAG. Residues: CSALKGQGSGE. The CDR3 in its entirety is CSALKGQGSGELFF. The chain combines TRBV20-1 with TRBJ2-2, with D possibly TRBD1 on 5 matching bases. From the germline J gene comes the end of the CDR3, since the read stops 3 residues before it. V lost 5 bases and J 6 bases, leaving 16 bases between the germline ends. Germline-derived CDR1 and CDR2 are DFQATT and SNEGSKA (reference sequence). This CDR3 contains 14 residues.

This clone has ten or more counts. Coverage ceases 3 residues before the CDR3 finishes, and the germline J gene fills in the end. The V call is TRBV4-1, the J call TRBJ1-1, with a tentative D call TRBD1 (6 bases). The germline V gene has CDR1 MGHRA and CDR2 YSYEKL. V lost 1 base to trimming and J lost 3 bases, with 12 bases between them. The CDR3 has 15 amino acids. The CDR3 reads CASSQGSSGDTEAFF. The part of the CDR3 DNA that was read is TGCGCCAGCAGCCAAGGGTCCTCAGGGGACACTGAA.

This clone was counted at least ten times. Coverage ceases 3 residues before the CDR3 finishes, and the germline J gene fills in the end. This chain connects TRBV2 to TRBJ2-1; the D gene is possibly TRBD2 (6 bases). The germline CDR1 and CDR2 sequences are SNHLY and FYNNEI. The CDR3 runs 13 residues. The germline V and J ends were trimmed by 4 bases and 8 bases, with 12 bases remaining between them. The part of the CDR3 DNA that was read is TGTGCCAGCAGTGCAAGCTGGGGGGATGAG. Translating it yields CASSASWGDE. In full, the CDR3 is CASSASWGDEQFF.

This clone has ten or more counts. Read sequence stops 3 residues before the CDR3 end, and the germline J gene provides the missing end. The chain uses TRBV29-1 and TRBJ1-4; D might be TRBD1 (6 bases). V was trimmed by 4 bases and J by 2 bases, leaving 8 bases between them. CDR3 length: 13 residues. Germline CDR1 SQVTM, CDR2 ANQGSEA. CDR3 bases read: TGCAGCGTTGGAGGACAGACTAATGAAAAA. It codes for CSVGGQTNEK. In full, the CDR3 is CSVGGQTNEKLFF.

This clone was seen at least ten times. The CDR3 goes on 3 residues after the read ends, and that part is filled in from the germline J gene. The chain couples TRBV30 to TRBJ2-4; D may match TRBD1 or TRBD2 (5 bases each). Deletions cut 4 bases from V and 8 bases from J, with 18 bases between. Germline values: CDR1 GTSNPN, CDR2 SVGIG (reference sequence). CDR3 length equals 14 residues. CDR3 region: CAWTRAGRGDIQYF. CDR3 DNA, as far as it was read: TGTGCCTGGACCCGGGCAGGCCGAGGGGACATT.

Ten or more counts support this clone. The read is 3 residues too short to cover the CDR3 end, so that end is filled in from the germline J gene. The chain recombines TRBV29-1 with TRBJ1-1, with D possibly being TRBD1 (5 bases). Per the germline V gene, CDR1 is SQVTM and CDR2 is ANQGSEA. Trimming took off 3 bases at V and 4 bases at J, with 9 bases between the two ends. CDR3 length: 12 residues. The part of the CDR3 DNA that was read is TGCAGCGTTGATGTAGGGGTCACTGAA. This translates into CSVDVGVTE. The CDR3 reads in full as CSVDVGVTEAFF.